This TCR beta chain was obtained from a study of regulatory T cells in long-lasting Graves disease. Broader study findings: Persistent patients shared more public clonotypes (around 3,000) than new patients (approximately 900). Patients whose Graves' disease persisted exhibited lower TCR diversity than those newly diagnosed.

CDR3 regions were amplified by Arm-PCR using iRepertoire HTBI primers to build TCR beta libraries. TCRdb re-called the multiplex PCR reads with MiXCR, one entry per CDR3 protein. Found here are roughly 300,000 distinct CDR3 sequences, 20% to 25% of them singletons; the top ten hold roughly three fifths. This clonotype has only a few counts. The antigen is undetermined. Trimming shortened V by 2 bases and J by 12 bases, and 20 bases separated the two germline ends. The germline gives CDR1 MDHEN, CDR2 SYDVKM. This CDR3 spans 15 amino acids. Time point: persistent/refractory GD, antithyroid drugs over 5 years with positive TRAb. Researchers made the TCR library from RNA that was extracted from PBMCs. Graves' disease diagnosis used American Thyroid Association guidelines.

The sample in question was peripheral blood mononuclear cells (PBMCs), obtained when the disease was refractory, from a patient treated with antithyroid drugs. The chain combines TRBV28 with TRBJ1-5; no reliable D call. This sequence originates from a female donor with Graves disease. This CDR3 reads CASSLRVGVPQYQHF. The CDR3 DNA reads as TGTGCCAGCAGTTTACGGGTGGGTGTCCCCCAGTACCAGCATTTT.